This T cell receptor (beta chain) is from a study of cytomegalovirus exposure and HLA in healthy donors (dated by TCRdb to the late 2010s). Background on the whole study: An earlier analysis of approximately 590 of the donors reported roughly 300 Gb of sequence data and about 100 million unique TCR beta sequences from about 179 million T cells. An early release covering about 600 HLA-typed donors comprised approximately 290 gigabases of sequencing data and some 79 million unique TCR sequences. Among the roughly 430 genotyped donors, about 85% belonged to the genetic ancestry cluster associated with self-reported Caucasian donors. The aim of the study was to test whether cataloging public T cell receptors could identify signatures of past pathogen exposure. Using immunosequencing, the study profiled T cell repertoires from around 680 subjects and related those repertoires to cytomegalovirus serostatus. Besides the first cohort of about 730 subjects, a separate validation cohort made up of over 100 different subjects was used. The study combined high-throughput TCR immunosequencing, statistical association of individual TCRs with disease status, and machine learning to predict cytomegalovirus infection status. A later analysis re-analyzed previously published TCR beta repertoires from approximately 700 donors and added high-resolution HLA genotyping to study TCR occurrence patterns. Rather than using new phenotypic data, the later analysis identified candidate immune exposures from TCR beta sequences and from how often those sequences occurred across donors. In an earlier analysis of a few hundred of the donors, high-throughput TCR beta sequencing was used to judge whether each TCR beta V gene segment behaved as functional or pseudogenic. Donor age, sex, ethnicity and CMV serostatus were compiled together with the repertoire data. A later genetic analysis took genome-wide SNP genotypes for 398 of the 666 donors and used that subset as a discovery cohort. All discovery cohort repertoires had been generated on a single sequencing platform. HLA typing covered class I and class II loci at four-digit resolution. Typing coverage varied by locus: about 620-630 donors for A, B, C, DRB1 and DQB1; more than 500 for DQA1; approximately 610 for DPA1; around 450 for DPB1. About 5 DR-DQ haplotypes were handled as single units for association and clustering, since linkage in the cohort was strong. Among roughly 400 genotyped donors of the cohort, an average of around 250,000 unique TCR beta nucleotide sequences was sequenced per donor, of which 15% to 20% were non-productive. General study outcomes and caveats: A further reported finding was that TCR beta sequences accurately predicted the HLA-A and HLA-B alleles for most subjects in the first cohort. When HLA alleles, especially DR and DQ, strongly co-occurred, attributing TCR associations to individual alleles was difficult. In vitro tests confirmed that three of the cytomegalovirus-associated TCR beta chains recognize cytomegalovirus antigens. In a later analysis, most CMV-associated TCR beta chains were found to appear HLA-restricted, with HLA associations seemingly driven largely by CMV exposure. The authors suggested that the approach could potentially be generalized to other disease states and immunological phenotypes. A later analysis associated roughly 17,000 TCR beta sequences with specific HLA alleles at a false discovery rate of 0.05. HLA typing was unavailable for some donors at each locus, so association tests used only the typed subset. The only immune exposure information available for the cohort was CMV serostatus. Only TCR beta chains were sequenced in this cohort, and the absence of alpha or paired-chain data limited detectable features. Some IMGT-functional V segments, including TRBV6-2 and TRBV6-3, could not be told apart with the 87-base-pair reads, so those segments were excluded. The classifier was reported to diagnose cytomegalovirus status with high specificity and sensitivity in both the original cohort and the validation cohort. A cluster of highly shared sequence variants was judged likely to be a technical artifact of the sequencing pipeline. V-gene and J-gene trimming of TCR beta chains was associated with a missense DCLRE1C variant in a later genetic analysis, and the association was replicated in an independent cohort. An earlier analysis of several hundred of the donors showed that most TCR beta V segments appeared in productive rearrangements either about 87% or about 30% of the time, which broadly matched IMGT annotations. A total of fewer than 200 TCR beta chains were listed by the study as associated with cytomegalovirus. A later analysis found that HLA-associated TCR beta chains were more clonally expanded and had lower generation probabilities than equally common non-associated chains. In a later analysis, the rate of TCR association differed among HLA loci, with DRB1 alleles having the most associated TCRs and HLA-C alleles having the fewest. Because counts were too low, more than 15 rarely observed V segments, including chromosome 9 orphons, were excluded from the earlier analysis of 587 of the donors. Sequencing depth was assumed to be roughly uniform across donors in the presence/absence analyses, though that assumption may not hold. In a later genetic analysis, fewer N-insertions in productive TCRs were reported among donors in an Asian-associated ancestry cluster than the roughly 640-donor mean. While some public TCRs were present in many individuals, most TCR sequences turned up only very rarely across donors. Linkage disequilibrium might explain the correlated functional status among segregating V segments, but an unknown experimental factor could not be ruled out. A later analysis reported that several top co-occurrence clusters appeared linked to parvovirus B19, influenza, CMV and Epstein-Barr virus.

Worth noting for this clone: The clone's antigen remains unknown. No per-base quality is available; no much larger clone lies one base away.

The cohort comprised 550 to 700 healthy bone marrow donors. At the time of sampling, all cohort members were nominally healthy, though unrecorded immune exposures were likely present. The donor was CMV seronegative and was included in the group of over 300 seronegative cohort members. A peripheral blood sample was provided by each donor, and peripheral blood mononuclear cells were used for TCR beta sequencing. The Qiagen DNeasy Blood Extraction Kit was used to extract genomic DNA from the blood cell samples. Measured from the cysteine to the phenylalanine, the CDR3 is 15 residues long. The kept DNA is CDR3 alone, 45 bases in frame from the first base. Germline trimming amounts to 10 bases on V and 0 bases on J, with 11 as the count of junction bases outside the gene matches. CDR1 LNHDA and CDR2 SQIVND are derived from the germline V gene (reference sequence). The library was prepared using the immunoSEQ multiplex PCR assay. For the multiplex PCR, a mixture combining 60 forward primers for TCR Vbeta segments and 13 reverse primers for TCR Jbeta segments was used. The CDR3 region of rearranged TCR beta genes was amplified from genomic DNA with a multiplex PCR assay. The Illumina HiSeq System was used to sequence the amplified TCR beta libraries as 87-base-pair reads. In the source study's methods: A later analysis tallied around 87 million unique TCR beta chains across the 700 or so repertoires, and roughly 11 million of those chains were shared by two or more donors. Raw reads were error-corrected and collapsed into unique sequences with a nearest-neighbor algorithm that merged closely related sequences to remove PCR and sequencing errors. CDR3 sequences were aligned to IMGT reference sequences to assign V, D and J gene segments. Each retained sequence needed at least a six-nucleotide match to both a V gene segment and a J gene segment. Rearrangements were classified as productive when the CDR3 lacked stop codons and remained in frame with V and J, and all other rearrangements were classified as non-productive. CDR3 was defined according to IMGT convention as the region running from the second conserved V-encoded cysteine to the conserved J-encoded phenylalanine. The earlier analysis of about 610 of the donors excluded any sequence lacking an unambiguous match to a single V gene segment. An earlier analysis of 587 of the donors called V segments functional above 56.7% productive rearrangements and segregating when the between-donor standard deviation exceeded 5%. A statistical classification framework was developed to diagnose cytomegalovirus status using the catalog of TCR beta chain sequences. V and J gene assignment, in a later analysis, came from comparing TCR nucleotide sequences with IMGT/GENE-DB human TR gene sequences. In a later analysis, CDR3 sequences and most-parsimonious VDJ recombination scenarios were assigned using the TCRdist pipeline. In a later analysis, each TCR beta chain was defined by its CDR3 amino acid sequence together with its V-gene family, and reads lacking a unique V-gene family were excluded. A later analysis removed 550 to 650 highly shared, low-generation-probability nucleotide sequences to deal with suspected cross-contamination and a sequencing artifact. A later analysis calculated a clonal expansion index for each public chain from normalized within-repertoire ranks of inferred template counts. Generation probabilities in a later analysis came from a VDJ recombination model fitted to out-of-frame rearrangements, and those results were checked against IGoR. In a later analysis, hypergeometric tests were used to score TCR-TCR, TCR-HLA and TCR-CMV co-occurrence, with a repertoire-size bias correction applied to TCR pairs. To estimate false discovery rates, a later analysis permuted the HLA or CMV assignments 20 times. In a later analysis, co-occurring TCRs were grouped using DBSCAN, and TCRdist sequence similarity was added for clustering within HLA-allele-positive subsets. Repertoires with fewer than 30,000 or more than 120,000 public chains were left out of co-occurrence clustering, as were a handful of repertoires with anomalous nucleotide sharing. The source is immuneACCESS, and TCRdb retained only in-frame sequences with V and J called. Part of the clones is not carried over; for the studies checked, unresolved V genes explain less than half of this, and the remainder is unexplained. D and trimming come from the DNA, and the V and J calls and clone size come from that table. The sample yields about 170,000 clones; under 80% were counted once. The ten largest account for 2.5% to 3.5% of the sample.

Sequenced material: PBMCs. This chain is built from TRBV19 and TRBJ1-1; TRBD1 agrees with 7 junctional bases. The source of this sequence is a female donor in good health and CMV-seronegative. The sequenced DNA: TGTGCCACCAAGGGACAGTCAAACTTGAACACTGAAGCTTTCTTT. It codes for CATKGQSNLNTEAFF.